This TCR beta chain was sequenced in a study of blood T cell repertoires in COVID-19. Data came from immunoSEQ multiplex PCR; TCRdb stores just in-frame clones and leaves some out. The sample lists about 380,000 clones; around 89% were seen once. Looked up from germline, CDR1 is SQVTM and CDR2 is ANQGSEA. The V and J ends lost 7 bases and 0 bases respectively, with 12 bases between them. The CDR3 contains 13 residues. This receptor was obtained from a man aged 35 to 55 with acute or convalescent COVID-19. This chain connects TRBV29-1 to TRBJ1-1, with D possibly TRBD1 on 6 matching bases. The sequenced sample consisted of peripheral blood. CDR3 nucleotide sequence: TGCAGCGCTCAGGGGCCAATGAACACTGAAGCTTTCTTT. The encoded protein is CSAQGPMNTEAFF.